This T cell receptor (beta chain) was sequenced for a study of blood T cell repertoires in COVID-19. Study-wide context: From the United States, Italy and Spain came samples of acute and convalescent COVID-19. T cells, B-cell-depleted T cells, or PBMCs supplied cDNA or gDNA.

The germline V gene encodes CDR1 MDHEN and CDR2 SYDVKM. There are 14 residues in the CDR3. V was shortened by 3 bases and J by 7 bases, with 13 bases between the two germline ends. Per the authors' pipeline: Reference gene primers were amplified, and this amplification served to estimate nucleated cell counts. The data were produced by immunoSEQ multiplex PCR, yet TCRdb's version contains in-frame clones alone and is incomplete. V, J and clone size were drawn from that table, and D and trimming were deduced from the DNA. The data contain some 110,000 clones, around 88% of them singletons. Material: peripheral blood. The chain couples TRBV28 to TRBJ2-1, with D uncertain. The source of this sequence is a human donor in a cohort sampled during active COVID-19. The CDR3 DNA reads TGTGCCAGCAGTTTTCGGCGTTCCAGGAATGAGCAGTTCTTC. Amino acids: CASSFRRSRNEQFF.